The text below deals with one T cell receptor (beta chain). MiXCR was run by TCRdb on the PCR reads, yielding one entry per CDR3 protein. The repertoire holds roughly 10,000 distinct CDR3 sequences, approximately 53% seen once, with around 19% in the top ten. The sample originates from a study of CD4 and CD8 cells across lung adenocarcinoma regions. The patients had localized lung adenocarcinoma, a non-small cell subtype. Losses at the gene ends were 4 bases for V and 4 bases for J; bases not matched to a gene: 9. Germline V gene lookup returns CDR1 MRHNA and CDR2 SNTAGT. CDR3 length equals 15 residues.

This clonotype was sampled from a male donor with lung adenocarcinoma. The CD4 and CD8 labels of this study may be unreliable. The chain uses TRBV6-4 and TRBJ2-5, with 7 bases aligning to TRBD1. What was sequenced was CD4+ T cells from the center of a lung tumor. CDR3 protein: CASSVTGEGAETQYF. For the CDR3, the DNA is TGTGCCAGCAGTGTCACAGGGGAAGGAGCAGAGACCCAGTACTTC.